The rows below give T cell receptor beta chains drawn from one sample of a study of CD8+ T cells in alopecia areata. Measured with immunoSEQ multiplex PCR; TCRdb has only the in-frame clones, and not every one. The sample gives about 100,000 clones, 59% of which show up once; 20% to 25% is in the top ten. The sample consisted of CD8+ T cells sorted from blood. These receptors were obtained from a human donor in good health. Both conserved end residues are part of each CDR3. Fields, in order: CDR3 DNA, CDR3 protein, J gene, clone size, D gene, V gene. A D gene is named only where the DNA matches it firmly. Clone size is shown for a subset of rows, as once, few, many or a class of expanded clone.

TGTGCCAGCAGCTTAATAGCGGGGGGACAAGAGACCCAGTACTTC	CASSLIAGGQETQYF	TRBJ2-5	few	TRBD2	TRBV11-2
TGTGTTAGCGGGGAGGGGGCAGATACGCAGTATTTT	CVSGEGADTQYF	TRBJ2-3	.	TRBD2	TRBV2
TGTGCCAGCAGCGTCGTCTCGGGAACCTACGAGCAGTACTTC	CASSVVSGTYEQYF	TRBJ2-7	.	.	TRBV9
TGCGCCAGCAGCCAAGATCCAGGGGGTAATGAAAAACTGTTTTTT	CASSQDPGGNEKLFF	TRBJ1-4	.	TRBD1	TRBV4-1
TGTGCCAGCAGCCGTGGACGGGAAGAGCAGTTCTTC	CASSRGREEQFF	TRBJ2-1	few	.	TRBV5-6
TGTGCCAGCAGCCCGGACGGGACAGGGGTACAGACCCAGTACTTC	CASSPDGTGVQTQYF	TRBJ2-5	medium-sized	TRBD1	TRBV7-9
TGTGCCAGCAGCCAAGGACGGTCGAGCACAGATACGCAGTATTTT	CASSQGRSSTDTQYF	TRBJ2-3	.	.	TRBV4-2
TGCGCCAGCAGCTTGGTTAGGGGTCGAGATACGCAGTATTTT	CASSLVRGRDTQYF	TRBJ2-3	.	.	TRBV5-1
TGTGCCACCAGCAGCGAGCAAGGGACACCCGACATAAACACCGGGGAGCTGTTTTTT	CATSSEQGTPDINTGELFF	TRBJ2-2	.	.	TRBV15
TGCGCCAGCAGTGGAGACAGCGGGGGCACAGATACGCAGTATTTT	CASSGDSGGTDTQYF	TRBJ2-3	few	TRBD2	TRBV10-1
TGTGCCAGCAGTGAAGCCGAGGATAGCCGAGAGACCCAGTACTTC	CASSEAEDSRETQYF	TRBJ2-5	.	.	TRBV2
TGTGCCAGCAGTTATTACGACAGGAACACTGAAGCTTTCTTT	CASSYYDRNTEAFF	TRBJ1-1	.	.	TRBV27
TGTGCCAGCTCACCACCGGGAAACGAAGAGACCCAGTACTTC	CASSPPGNEETQYF	TRBJ2-5	once	.	TRBV18
TGTGCCAGCAGTTTATCGGGGGTTTGGGAGCCCCAGCATTTT	CASSLSGVWEPQHF	TRBJ1-5	few	.	TRBV27
TGTGCCAGCAGCAAAGATTGGGACAAAGAAAGGTACGAGCAGTACTTC	CASSKDWDKERYEQYF	TRBJ2-7	few	.	TRBV21-1
TGTGCCAGCAGCTTGTCCTTAGCGGGGCAAGAGACCCAGTACTTC	CASSLSLAGQETQYF	TRBJ2-5	.	TRBD2	TRBV5-6
TGTGCCTGGACCTCGGTACAGTCAGATACGCAGTATTTT	CAWTSVQSDTQYF	TRBJ2-3	.	.	TRBV30
TGTGCCAGCAGCTGGGGGACAGGGACCGGGGAGCTGTTTTTT	CASSWGTGTGELFF	TRBJ2-2	.	TRBD1	TRBV7-2
TGTGCCAGCACGCCGGCGCGGGGGTCCGCCTACGAGCAGTACTTC	CASTPARGSAYEQYF	TRBJ2-7	once	TRBD2	TRBV28
TGTGCCAGCAGTGATGGGGGACAGGAATTCAAAACCTACAATGAGCAGTTCTTC	CASSDGGQEFKTYNEQFF	TRBJ2-1	few	TRBD1	TRBV25-1
TGCGCCAGCAGCCAAGGAGCGGAGGGCTCCTACGAGCAGTACTTC	CASSQGAEGSYEQYF	TRBJ2-7	few	.	TRBV4-3
TGTGCCAGCAGCTTGGCAGGAGTTCAGACCGGGGAGCTGTTTTTT	CASSLAGVQTGELFF	TRBJ2-2	.	.	TRBV5-4
TGTGCCAGCAGCCCCACGGTTAATGAAAAACTGTTTTTT	CASSPTVNEKLFF	TRBJ1-4	.	.	TRBV7-6
TGCAGCGTTGAAGGACAGGGTTTGCATGGGACCCAGTACTTC	CSVEGQGLHGTQYF	TRBJ2-5	.	TRBD1	TRBV29-1
TGCAGCGTAGACCGGGACACCGGGAAGCGTTATGGCTACACCTTC	CSVDRDTGKRYGYTF	TRBJ1-2	.	.	TRBV29-1
TGCGCCAGCAGCCCCGACAAGAGCTATGGCTACACCTTC	CASSPDKSYGYTF	TRBJ1-2	once	.	TRBV5-1
TGTGCCAGCAGCTTAGGGAGCCGAGAGACCCAGTACTTC	CASSLGSRETQYF	TRBJ2-5	.	.	TRBV13
TGCGCCAGCAGCGGCGGACAGGGCGCTAACTACGAGCAGTACTTC	CASSGGQGANYEQYF	TRBJ2-7	few	TRBD1	TRBV5-1
TGTGCCAGCAGCCCTGCGGGCCGGACAGAAGAGACCCAGTACTTC	CASSPAGRTEETQYF	TRBJ2-5	.	.	TRBV7-9
TGTGCCAGCAGCTCAGAGGGGCTCGGGCCTAACACTGAAGCTTTCTTT	CASSSEGLGPNTEAFF	TRBJ1-1	once	.	TRBV7-3
TGCAGCGCCCTGGGACAGGCAGATACGCAGTATTTT	CSALGQADTQYF	TRBJ2-3	.	TRBD1	TRBV29-1
TGTGCCAGCAGTGAAGATCAGGGGGCGGGGTACGAGCAGTACTTC	CASSEDQGAGYEQYF	TRBJ2-7	.	TRBD1	TRBV2
TGTGCCAGCAGTGAAGGGGGGCGGCTCTCCTACGAGCAGTACTTC	CASSEGGRLSYEQYF	TRBJ2-7	.	.	TRBV2
TGTGCCAGCAGCTTAAGTTTGTGGACTAGCGGAATCAATGAGCAGTTCTTC	CASSLSLWTSGINEQFF	TRBJ2-1	.	TRBD2	TRBV13
TGTGCCAGCAGCCCCAAGTCCCAAGAGACCCAGTACTTC	CASSPKSQETQYF	TRBJ2-5	.	.	TRBV7-2
TGTGCCAGCAGTTGGGCCGGTACGGCTAATGAAAAACTGTTTTTT	CASSWAGTANEKLFF	TRBJ1-4	.	.	TRBV27
TGTGCCAGCAGCTTAGATAGCGGGTTTCTAGCCAAAAACATTCAGTACTTC	CASSLDSGFLAKNIQYF	TRBJ2-4	once	TRBD2	TRBV7-2
TGTGCCAGCAGCCAACCTGAGACTAGCAATCAGCCCCAGCATTTT	CASSQPETSNQPQHF	TRBJ1-5	few	.	TRBV4-2
TGTGCCAGCAGCTTAGGAGGTTTCGGTGGCTACACCTTC	CASSLGGFGGYTF	TRBJ1-2	few	.	TRBV7-2
TGTGCCAGCAGCGCCGGGACAGGGGACTCCTACGAGCAGTACTTC	CASSAGTGDSYEQYF	TRBJ2-7	.	TRBD1	TRBV28
TGTGCCACCAGCAGAGAGGGTGGTCGGGGTTCACCCCTCCACTTT	CATSREGGRGSPLHF	TRBJ1-6	.	.	TRBV15
TGTGCCAGCAGCTCCCCGGGGAGGGAACCCGTCCAAGAGACCCAGTACTTC	CASSSPGREPVQETQYF	TRBJ2-5	.	.	TRBV21-1
TGTGCCATCAGTGATCCACCCACAGATACGCAGTATTTT	CAISDPPTDTQYF	TRBJ2-3	.	.	TRBV10-3
TGTGCCAGCAGCCAGAACGGACTAGCGGGGGATGAGCAGTTCTTC	CASSQNGLAGDEQFF	TRBJ2-1	few	TRBD2	TRBV4-2
TGCAGCGTCAGGACCTCATACGAGCAGTACTTC	CSVRTSYEQYF	TRBJ2-7	few	.	TRBV29-1
TGTGCCAGCAGCTTCGCCCAGGGCTACGAGCAGTACTTC	CASSFAQGYEQYF	TRBJ2-7	.	.	TRBV5-6
TGTGCCAGCAGCGACGGCACCTACGAGCAGTACTTC	CASSDGTYEQYF	TRBJ2-7	.	.	TRBV7-9
TGCAGCGTTAGCATCCTCGGGGCGCCGAACACCGGGGAGCTGTTTTTT	CSVSILGAPNTGELFF	TRBJ2-2	.	.	TRBV29-1
TGCGCCAGCAGTCAATTAAGACGCAGGGCGGGCTACGAGCAGTACTTC	CASSQLRRRAGYEQYF	TRBJ2-7	.	.	TRBV23-1
TGTGCCAGCAGCAGCCGGACAGGCCTATGGCCCCAGCATTTT	CASSSRTGLWPQHF	TRBJ1-5	.	TRBD1	TRBV5-5
TGTGCCAGCACCCCGGACCATCACCCGGGCACTGAAGCTTTCTTT	CASTPDHHPGTEAFF	TRBJ1-1	.	.	TRBV6-1
TGTGCCGACAGCGGGGGGGCTCGCAATGAGCAGTTCTTC	CADSGGARNEQFF	TRBJ2-1	once	TRBD2	TRBV2
TGTGCCAGCAGTTCAACGGACGGTTTTTACCAAGAGACCCAGTACTTC	CASSSTDGFYQETQYF	TRBJ2-5	many	.	TRBV7-9
TGCGCCAGCAGCTGGTCGCCAGGGGCCAACTCTGGGGCCAACGTCCTGACTTTC	CASSWSPGANSGANVLTF	TRBJ2-6	few	.	TRBV5-1
TGTGCCAGCGGTACAGGGGTCGGTCAGCCCCAGCATTTT	CASGTGVGQPQHF	TRBJ1-5	.	TRBD1	TRBV2
TGTGCCAGCAGCTTAGAGACTAACACCGGGGAGCTGTTTTTT	CASSLETNTGELFF	TRBJ2-2	few	.	TRBV7-8
TGTGCCAGCAGTTACGAGGAGAACTATGGCTACACCTTC	CASSYEENYGYTF	TRBJ1-2	.	.	TRBV6-5
TGCAGCGGCTACGGCAGGGACACCGGGGAGCTGTTTTTT	CSGYGRDTGELFF	TRBJ2-2	.	.	TRBV29-1
TGTGCCAGCAGTCACCCCGGGACAGGAGGGGACACTGAAGCTTTCTTT	CASSHPGTGGDTEAFF	TRBJ1-1	once	TRBD1	TRBV2
TGTGCCAGCAGCTTAGGCGCTTCTTGGGATACGCAGTATTTT	CASSLGASWDTQYF	TRBJ2-3	.	.	TRBV11-2